One sample yielded the 22 T cell receptor beta chains listed below, sequenced in a study of shared clonotypes between healthy human individuals. TCRdb's table, derived via immunoSEQ multiplex PCR, lists solely in-frame clones and lacks some. The table shows roughly 640,000 clones, with approximately 74% occurring only once. Material: memory CD4+ T cells sorted from blood. Subset in this sample: CD45RA-negative fraction. These receptors came from a woman in her twenties or thirties in good health.

This clone appeared a single time. The rearrangement uses TRBV5-1 and TRBJ1-3; 7 nucleotides align to TRBD1. Germline V lookup: CDR1 SGHRS, CDR2 YFSETQ. CDR3 length: 15 residues. With 4 bases clipped from V and 0 bases from J, the junction kept 4 bases outside the gene matches. This CDR3 is CASSMGQRSGNTIYF. The CDR3 DNA is TGCGCCAGCAGCATGGGACAGCGCTCTGGAAACACCATATATTTT. Full variable domain (rest looked up from reference TRBV5-1 and TRBJ1-3): KAGVTQTPRYLIKTRGQQVTLSCSPISGHRSVSWYQQTPGQGLQFLFEYFSETQRNKGNFPGRFSGRQFSNSRSEMNVSTLELGDSALYLCASSMGQRSGNTIYFGEGSWLTVV.

The genes are TRBV10-2 and TRBJ1-5; a possible D gene is TRBD1 (5 bases). Germline-derived CDR1 and CDR2 are WSHSY and SAAADI. This CDR3 is 17 amino acids long. The ends were cut back, 0 bases at V and 6 bases at J, with 18 bases in the middle. In DNA form, the CDR3 reads TGCGCCAGCAGTGAGTCTATAGGGTGGGGCGCAGGTCAGCCCCAGCATTTT. As protein: CASSESIGWGAGQPQHF.

The chain uses TRBV5-5 and TRBJ2-5; D gene uncertain. Germline lookup yields CDR1 SGHKS and CDR2 YYEKEE (reference sequence). This CDR3 comprises 13 residues. Trimming pared 0 bases from V and 5 bases from J, leaving 8 bases between. The CDR3 reads CASSLAVWETQYF. Written as DNA, the CDR3 is TGTGCCAGCAGCTTGGCGGTGTGGGAGACCCAGTACTTC.

V is TRBV19 and J is TRBJ2-3; no reliable D call. The CDR3 length is 13 residues. CDR1 LNHDA and CDR2 SQIVND come from the germline V gene (reference sequence). Trimming shortened V by 5 bases and J by 2 bases, and 8 bases separated the two germline ends. Here the CDR3 DNA reads TGTGCCAGTAGTGCTCAAAACACAGATACGCAGTATTTT. It specifies CASSAQNTDTQYF.

CDR3 loop: CASSQGYSGSAETQYF. CDR3 bases: TGCGCCAGCAGCCAAGGGTACAGCGGGAGTGCAGAGACCCAGTACTTC. This rearrangement joins TRBV4-1 to TRBJ2-5, with 8 bases fitting TRBD2. CDR1 and CDR2 from the germline V gene are MGHRA and YSYEKL. Trimming at V came to 1 base and at J to 4 bases, leaving 8 bases not matched to a gene. There are 16 residues in the CDR3.

This clone was seen only once. The CDR3 sequence is CASQTSGGYNEQFF. DNA of the CDR3: TGTGCCAGCCAGACTAGCGGAGGGTACAATGAGCAGTTCTTC. This chain joins TRBV28 and TRBJ2-1, with TRBD2 identical over 9 bases. Losses at the gene ends were 8 bases for V and 4 bases for J; bases not matched to a gene: 6. The germline V gene has CDR1 MDHEN and CDR2 SYDVKM. This CDR3 is 14 amino acids long.

On this clone: The junction and the germline gene differ at one end; a read error may be behind it. V and J are TRBV6-1 and TRBJ2-5; D gene uncertain. Germline-derived CDR1 and CDR2 are MNHNS and SASEGT. This CDR3 region has 13 residues. The CDR3 bases are TGTGCCAGCAGCGAAGGGAACCAAGAGACCCAGTACTTC. Protein: CASSEGNQETQYF.

About this clone itself: A read error may account for a junction end that differs from germline. The chain recombines TRBV4-1 with TRBJ2-7; 7 nucleotides agree with TRBD1. Looked up from germline, CDR1 is MGHRA and CDR2 is YSYEKL. CDR3 length equals 15 residues. This CDR3 is CASSEDRVTMGEQYF. The CDR3 DNA follows: TGCGCCAGCAGCGAAGACAGGGTGACCATGGGCGAGCAGTACTTC.

Here the CDR3 reads CASSRLVLAVTGSSYNEQFF. The CDR3, as DNA: TGCGCCAGCAGCCGATTGGTACTAGCGGTAACCGGTAGCTCCTACAATGAGCAGTTCTTC. The gene calls are TRBV4-1 and TRBJ2-1; 8 bases map to TRBD2. The CDR3 consists of 20 residues. Per the germline V gene, CDR1 is MGHRA and CDR2 is YSYEKL. With 4 bases clipped from V and 0 bases from J, the junction kept 17 bases outside the gene matches.

The count of this clone is one. The chain is built from TRBV28 and TRBJ2-2; 8 positions match TRBD2. Per germline, CDR1 MDHEN and CDR2 SYDVKM. The CDR3 covers 15 residues. The V gene end was trimmed by 6 bases and the J gene end by 4 bases; junction bases not matched to a gene: 7. CDR3: CASSLIAGTTGELFF. CDR3 sequence (DNA): TGTGCCAGCAGCTTAATAGCGGGGACCACCGGGGAGCTGTTTTTT.

The chain couples TRBV28 to TRBJ2-7; 10 nucleotides agree with TRBD2. The V segment lost 6 bases and the J segment 5 bases; nucleotides outside the gene matches: 7. CDR1 is MDHEN and CDR2 is SYDVKM in the germline V gene. The CDR3 is 14 amino acids. CDR3 DNA sequence: TGTGCCAGCAGAATCGGACTAGCGGAGAACGAGCAGTACTTC. This codes for CASRIGLAENEQYF.

V gene TRBV27 combines with J gene TRBJ1-4; D is ambiguous. V was clipped by 8 bases and J by 3 bases, with 10 bases between them. CDR1 and CDR2 from the germline V gene are MNHEY and SMNVEV (reference sequence). The CDR3 sequence is 13 residues long. The chain's CDR3 is CASGSLANEKLFF. The CDR3 DNA reads as TGTGCCAGCGGTAGTCTGGCTAATGAAAAACTGTTTTTT.

V is TRBV5-1 and J is TRBJ2-5, with D possibly TRBD1 on 6 matching bases. The J call is in doubt because the DNA end fits TRBJ2-7 better. Germline values: CDR1 SGHRS, CDR2 YFSETQ. CDR3 length: 17 residues. CDR3 nucleotides: TGCGCCAGCAGCTTTGGTGGATGGGGGACAAACTCCTACGAGCAGTACTTC. Its translation is CASSFGGWGTNSYEQYF.

Points on this clone: Other DNA sequences in the sample encode the same CDR3. The chain employs TRBV29-1 and TRBJ1-4, with D possibly being TRBD1 (6 bases). Germline CDR1 is SQVTM and CDR2 is ANQGSEA. This CDR3 is 12 amino acids long. Trimming took off 4 bases at V and 7 bases at J, with 10 bases between the two ends. The CDR3, as DNA: TGCAGCGTTGGGGGCAGGGGTGAAAAACTGTTTTTT. Amino acid sequence: CSVGGRGEKLFF.

This clone was seen just once. The CDR3 coding sequence is TGCGCCAGCAGCCCTACCTACGATACCTACAATGAGCAGTTCTTC. The encoded protein is CASSPTYDTYNEQFF. V is TRBV5-1 and J is TRBJ2-1; D gene ambiguous. Trimming cost V 4 bases and J 2 bases, with 13 bases left between them. The CDR3 extends over 15 amino acids. Germline CDR1 is SGHRS and CDR2 is YFSETQ.

In DNA, the CDR3 is TGTGCCAGCAGCCCTTCGCCGGGCAGGGGGTACACAGATACGCAGTATTTT. Protein product: CASSPSPGRGYTDTQYF. The chain is built from TRBV7-9 and TRBJ2-3; 7 bases line up with TRBD1. The CDR3 length is 17 residues. Germline assignment: CDR1 SEHNR and CDR2 FQNEAQ (reference sequence). V lost 5 bases to trimming and J lost 2 bases; unmatched junction nucleotides: 13.

This clone was found once. V usage is TRBV30 and J usage is TRBJ1-2; TRBD1 might be the D (5 bases). Germline CDR1 and CDR2: GTSNPN and SVGIG (reference sequence). Trimming stripped 4 bases from V and 1 base from J, with 10 bases between. The CDR3 extends over 13 amino acids. CDR3 in amino acids: CAWTRGFNYGYTF. The CDR3 DNA sequence: TGTGCCTGGACGAGGGGATTTAACTATGGCTACACCTTC.

The rearrangement joins TRBV25-1 to TRBJ2-4, with a weak D call TRBD2 (5 bases). The CDR3 totals 16 residues. Germline CDR1 reads MGHDK; CDR2 reads SYGVNS. V was shortened by 4 bases and J by 3 bases, with 16 bases between the two germline ends. This CDR3 is CASSGSNGIGKNIQYF. Written as DNA, the CDR3 is TGTGCCAGCAGTGGCAGCAACGGGATAGGCAAAAACATTCAGTACTTC. Based on the CDR3 plus reference TRBV25-1 and TRBJ2-4, the full variable domain is EADIYQTPRYLVIGTGKKITLECSQTMGHDKMYWYQQDPGMELHLIHYSYGVNSTEKGDLSSESTVSRIRTEHFPLTLESARPSHTSQYLCASSGSNGIGKNIQYFGAGTRLSVL.

V gene TRBV27 combines with J gene TRBJ1-4; weak D call: TRBD1 (6 bases). Looked up from germline, CDR1 is MNHEY and CDR2 is SMNVEV (reference sequence). The CDR3 runs to 17 residues. Trimming removed 2 bases at V and 0 bases at J, with 13 bases between. The CDR3 coding sequence is TGTGCCAGCAGTTTACAGGGGCCCCCTGCAACTAATGAAAAACTGTTTTTT. It encodes CASSLQGPPATNEKLFF.

In this sample, this clone turned up once. The rearrangement links TRBV2 to TRBJ2-5; D not resolved. CDR1 and CDR2 (germline): SNHLY, FYNNEI. CDR3 size: 14 residues. The V and J ends lost 2 bases and 6 bases respectively, with 13 bases between them. In DNA form, the CDR3 reads TGTGCCAGCAGTGAAACGACATCAGAGCAGACCCAGTACTTC. Residues: CASSETTSEQTQYF.

This clone was found a few times. The chain joins TRBV30 to TRBJ1-2; D remains ambiguous. The V end was cut by 8 bases, the J end by 3 bases, with 7 bases between. Germline CDR1 GTSNPN, CDR2 SVGIG (reference sequence). The CDR3 runs to 10 residues. CDR3 nucleotide sequence: TGTGCCACAGAAGACTATGGCTACACCTTC. Amino acid sequence: CATEDYGYTF.

The chain joins TRBV28 to TRBJ1-2; no clear D gene. The CDR3 consists of 13 residues. V dropped 1 base and J dropped 9 bases, with 12 bases sitting between them. Germline CDR1 MDHEN, CDR2 SYDVKM. DNA for the CDR3: TGTGCCAGCAGTTTATATTTGTACCCAAGCTACACCTTC. This gives the protein CASSLYLYPSYTF.